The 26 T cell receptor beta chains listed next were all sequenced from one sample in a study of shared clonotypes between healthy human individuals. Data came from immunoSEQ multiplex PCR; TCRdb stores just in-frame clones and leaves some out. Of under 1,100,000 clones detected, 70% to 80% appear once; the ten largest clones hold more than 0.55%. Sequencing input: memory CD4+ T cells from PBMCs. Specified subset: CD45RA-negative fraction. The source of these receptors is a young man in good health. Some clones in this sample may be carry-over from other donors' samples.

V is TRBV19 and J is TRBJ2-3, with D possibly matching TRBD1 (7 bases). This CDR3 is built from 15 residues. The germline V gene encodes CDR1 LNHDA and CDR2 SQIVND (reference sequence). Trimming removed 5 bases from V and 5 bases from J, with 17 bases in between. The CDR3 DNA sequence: TGTGCCAGTAGTTCCCCCCACAGGGGAGGAGATACGCAGTATTTT. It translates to CASSSPHRGGDTQYF.

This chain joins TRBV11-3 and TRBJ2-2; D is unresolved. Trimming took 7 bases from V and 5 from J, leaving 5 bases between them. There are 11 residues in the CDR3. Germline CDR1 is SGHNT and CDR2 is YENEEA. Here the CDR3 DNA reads TGTGCCAGCACCTCAACCGGGGAGCTGTTTTTT. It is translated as CASTSTGELFF.

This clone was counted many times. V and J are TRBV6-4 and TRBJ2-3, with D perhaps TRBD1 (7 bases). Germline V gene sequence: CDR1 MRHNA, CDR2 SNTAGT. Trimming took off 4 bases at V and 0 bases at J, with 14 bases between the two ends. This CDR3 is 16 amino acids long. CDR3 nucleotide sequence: TGTGCCAGCAGTGCCGTCGCAGGGGGGAGCACAGATACGCAGTATTTT. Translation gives CASSAVAGGSTDTQYF.

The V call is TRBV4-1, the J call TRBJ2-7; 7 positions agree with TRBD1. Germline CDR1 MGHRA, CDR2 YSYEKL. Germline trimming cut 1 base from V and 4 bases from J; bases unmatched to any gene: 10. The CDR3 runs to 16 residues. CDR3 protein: CASSQAPGQVFYEQYF. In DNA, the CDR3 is TGCGCCAGCAGCCAAGCTCCCGGACAGGTGTTTTACGAGCAGTACTTC.

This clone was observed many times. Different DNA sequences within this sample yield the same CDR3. The CDR3 region is CASSPARGIVEQYF. CDR3 in DNA: TGTGCCAGCAGCCCTGCTAGGGGGATCGTCGAGCAGTACTTC. The chain is built from TRBV6-6 and TRBJ2-7; a weak D match, TRBD1 (6 bases). The CDR3 is 14 amino acids. Germline V CDR1 and CDR2: MNHNY, SVGAGI (reference sequence). Trimming shortened V by 6 bases and J by 6 bases, and 18 bases separated the two germline ends.

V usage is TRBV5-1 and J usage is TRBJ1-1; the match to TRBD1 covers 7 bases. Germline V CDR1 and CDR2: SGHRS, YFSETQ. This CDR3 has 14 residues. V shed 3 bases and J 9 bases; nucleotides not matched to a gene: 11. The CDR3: CASSSEGAVAKAFF. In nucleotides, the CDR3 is TGCGCCAGCAGCTCTGAGGGGGCGGTGGCTAAAGCTTTCTTT.

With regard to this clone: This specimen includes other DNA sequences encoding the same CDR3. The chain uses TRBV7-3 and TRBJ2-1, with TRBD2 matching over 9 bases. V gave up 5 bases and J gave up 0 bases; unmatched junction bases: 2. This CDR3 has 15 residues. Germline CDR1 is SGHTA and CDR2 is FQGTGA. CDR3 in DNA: TGTGCCAGCAGCCCGACTAGCGGCTCCTACAATGAGCAGTTCTTC. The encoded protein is CASSPTSGSYNEQFF. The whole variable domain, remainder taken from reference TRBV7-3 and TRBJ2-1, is GAGVSQTPSNKVTEKGKYVELRCDPISGHTALYWYRQSLGQGPEFLIYFQGTGAADDSGLPNDRFFAVRPEGSVSTLKIQRTERGDSAVYLCASSPTSGSYNEQFFGPGTRLTVL.

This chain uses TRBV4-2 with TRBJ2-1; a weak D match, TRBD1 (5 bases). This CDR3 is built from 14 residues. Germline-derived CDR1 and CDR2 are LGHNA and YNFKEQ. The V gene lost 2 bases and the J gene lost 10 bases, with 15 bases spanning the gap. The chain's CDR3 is CASSQTHTGTEQFF. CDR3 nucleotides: TGTGCCAGCAGCCAAACCCACACAGGTACCGAGCAGTTCTTC.

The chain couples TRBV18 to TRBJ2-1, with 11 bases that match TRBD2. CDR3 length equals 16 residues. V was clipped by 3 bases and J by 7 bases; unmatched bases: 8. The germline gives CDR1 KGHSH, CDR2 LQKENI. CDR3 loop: CASSPLSLAGGNEQFF. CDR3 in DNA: TGTGCCAGCTCACCTTTGTCGCTAGCGGGAGGAAATGAGCAGTTCTTC.

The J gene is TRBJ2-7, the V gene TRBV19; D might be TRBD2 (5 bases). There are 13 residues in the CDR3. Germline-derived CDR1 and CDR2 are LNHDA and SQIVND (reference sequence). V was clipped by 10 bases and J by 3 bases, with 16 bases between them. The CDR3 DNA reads TGTGCCACCACCGAGGGTTCAAGCTACGAGCAGTACTTC. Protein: CATTEGSSYEQYF.

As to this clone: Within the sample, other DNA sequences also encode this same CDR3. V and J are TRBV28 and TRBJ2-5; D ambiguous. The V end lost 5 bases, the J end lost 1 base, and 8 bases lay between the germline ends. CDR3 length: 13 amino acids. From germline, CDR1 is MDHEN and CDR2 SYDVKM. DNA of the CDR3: TGTGCCAGCAGTCCCTCAGGCCAAGAGACCCAGTACTTC. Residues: CASSPSGQETQYF.

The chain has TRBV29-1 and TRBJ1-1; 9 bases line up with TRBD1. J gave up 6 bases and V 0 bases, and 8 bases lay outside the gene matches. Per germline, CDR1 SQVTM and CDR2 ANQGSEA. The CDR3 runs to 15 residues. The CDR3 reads CSVEDRDRALAEAFF. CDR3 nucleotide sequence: TGCAGCGTTGAAGATAGGGACAGGGCGCTCGCTGAAGCTTTCTTT.

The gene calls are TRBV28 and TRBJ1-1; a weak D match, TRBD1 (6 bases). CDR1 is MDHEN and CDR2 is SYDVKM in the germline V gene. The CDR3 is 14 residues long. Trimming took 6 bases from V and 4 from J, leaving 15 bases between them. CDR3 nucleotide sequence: TGTGCCAGCAGCCTTAGGGGGGGGCTCACTGAAGCTTTCTTT. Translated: CASSLRGGLTEAFF.

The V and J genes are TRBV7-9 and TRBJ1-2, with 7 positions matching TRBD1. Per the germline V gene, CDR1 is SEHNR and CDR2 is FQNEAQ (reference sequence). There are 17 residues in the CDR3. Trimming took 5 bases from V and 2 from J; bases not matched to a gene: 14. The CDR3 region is CASSANRDSFSNYGYTF. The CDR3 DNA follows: TGTGCCAGCAGCGCGAACCGGGACAGTTTTTCGAACTATGGCTACACCTTC.

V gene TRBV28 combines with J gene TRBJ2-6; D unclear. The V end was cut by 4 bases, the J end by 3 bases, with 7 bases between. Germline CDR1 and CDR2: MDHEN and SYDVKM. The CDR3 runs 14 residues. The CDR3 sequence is CASSSSYGANVLTF. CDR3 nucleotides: TGTGCCAGCAGTTCCTCATATGGGGCCAACGTCCTGACTTTC.

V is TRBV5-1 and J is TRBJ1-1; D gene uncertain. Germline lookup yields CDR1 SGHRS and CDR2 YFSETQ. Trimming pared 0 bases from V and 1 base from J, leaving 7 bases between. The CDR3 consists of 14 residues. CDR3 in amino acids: CASSLDGSNTEAFF. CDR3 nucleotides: TGCGCCAGCAGCTTGGACGGGTCGAACACTGAAGCTTTCTTT.

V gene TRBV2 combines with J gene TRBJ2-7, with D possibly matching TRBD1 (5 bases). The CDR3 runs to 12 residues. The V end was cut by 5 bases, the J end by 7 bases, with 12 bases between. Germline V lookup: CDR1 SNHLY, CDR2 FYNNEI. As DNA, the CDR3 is TGTGCCAGCAGTCCCCGGCAGGGAGAGCAGTACTTC. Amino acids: CASSPRQGEQYF.

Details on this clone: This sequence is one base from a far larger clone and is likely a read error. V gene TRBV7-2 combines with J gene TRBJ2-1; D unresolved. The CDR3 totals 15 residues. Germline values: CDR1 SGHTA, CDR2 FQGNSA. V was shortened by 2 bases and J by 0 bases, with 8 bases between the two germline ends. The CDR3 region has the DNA TGTGCCAGCAGCTTAAGTAGGAGCTCCTACAATGAGCAGTTCTTC. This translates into CASSLSRSSYNEQFF.

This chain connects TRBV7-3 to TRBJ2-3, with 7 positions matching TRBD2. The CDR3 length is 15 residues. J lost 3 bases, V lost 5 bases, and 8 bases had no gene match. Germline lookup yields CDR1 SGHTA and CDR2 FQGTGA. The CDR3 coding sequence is TGTGCCAGCAGCCGGAGCGGGACTGGGACAGATACGCAGTATTTT. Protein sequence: CASSRSGTGTDTQYF.

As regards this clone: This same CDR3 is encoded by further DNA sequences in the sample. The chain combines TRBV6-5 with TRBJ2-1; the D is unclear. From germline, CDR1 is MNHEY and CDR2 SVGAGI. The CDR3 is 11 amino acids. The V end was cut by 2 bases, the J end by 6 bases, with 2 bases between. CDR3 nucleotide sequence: TGTGCCAGCAGTTACCTCAATGAGCAGTTCTTC. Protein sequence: CASSYLNEQFF.

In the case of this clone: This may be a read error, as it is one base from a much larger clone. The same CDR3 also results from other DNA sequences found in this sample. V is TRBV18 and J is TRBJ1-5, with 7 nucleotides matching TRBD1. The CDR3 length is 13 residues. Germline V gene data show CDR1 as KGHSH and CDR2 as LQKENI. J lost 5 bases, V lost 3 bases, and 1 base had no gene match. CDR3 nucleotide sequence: TGTGCCAGCTCACCCCAGGGGGATCAGCCCCAGCATTTT. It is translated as CASSPQGDQPQHF.

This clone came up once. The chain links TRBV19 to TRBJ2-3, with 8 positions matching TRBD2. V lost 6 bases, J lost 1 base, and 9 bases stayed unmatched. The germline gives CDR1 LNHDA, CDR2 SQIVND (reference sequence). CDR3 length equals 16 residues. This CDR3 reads CASRDRGGSRTDTQYF. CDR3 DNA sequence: TGTGCCAGTAGAGATCGCGGGGGGAGTCGCACAGATACGCAGTATTTT.

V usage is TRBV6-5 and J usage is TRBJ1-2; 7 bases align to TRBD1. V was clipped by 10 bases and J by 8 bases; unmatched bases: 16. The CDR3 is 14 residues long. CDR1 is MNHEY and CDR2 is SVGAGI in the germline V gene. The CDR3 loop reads CATSGQPKPGGYTF. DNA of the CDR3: TGTGCCACCTCGGGACAGCCGAAGCCCGGCGGCTACACCTTC.

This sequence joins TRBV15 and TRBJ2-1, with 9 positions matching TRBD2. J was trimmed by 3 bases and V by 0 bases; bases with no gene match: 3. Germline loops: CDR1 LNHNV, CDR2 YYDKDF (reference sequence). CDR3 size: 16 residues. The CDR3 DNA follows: TGTGCCACCAGCAGAGAGGCTAGCGGGATCTACAATGAGCAGTTCTTC. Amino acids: CATSREASGIYNEQFF.

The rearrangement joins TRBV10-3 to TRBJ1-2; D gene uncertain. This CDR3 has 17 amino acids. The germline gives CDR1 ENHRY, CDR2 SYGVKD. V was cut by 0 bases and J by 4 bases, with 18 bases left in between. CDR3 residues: CAISESGTTTALYGYTF. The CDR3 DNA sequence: TGTGCCATCAGTGAGTCGGGTACGACGACGGCCCTCTATGGCTACACCTTC.

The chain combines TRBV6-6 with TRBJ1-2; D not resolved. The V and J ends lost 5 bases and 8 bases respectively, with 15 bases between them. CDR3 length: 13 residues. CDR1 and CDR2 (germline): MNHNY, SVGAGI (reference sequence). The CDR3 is CASSLQAFSGYTF. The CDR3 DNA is TGTGCCAGCAGTCTCCAGGCATTCAGCGGCTACACCTTC.